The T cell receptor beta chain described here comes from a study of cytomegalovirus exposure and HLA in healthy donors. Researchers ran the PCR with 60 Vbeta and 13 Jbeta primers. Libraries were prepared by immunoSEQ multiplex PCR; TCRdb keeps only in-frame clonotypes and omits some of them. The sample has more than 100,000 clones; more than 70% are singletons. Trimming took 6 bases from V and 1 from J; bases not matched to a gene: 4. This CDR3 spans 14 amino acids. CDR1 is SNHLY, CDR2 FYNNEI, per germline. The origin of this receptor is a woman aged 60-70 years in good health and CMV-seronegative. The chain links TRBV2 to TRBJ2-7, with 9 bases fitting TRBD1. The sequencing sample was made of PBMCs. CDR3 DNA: TGTGCCAGCAGAACGGACAGGGGATCCTACGAGCAGTACTTC. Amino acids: CASRTDRGSYEQYF.